This TCR beta chain was identified in a study of PD-L1 blockade in urothelial cancer. Study-level information: Patients commenced intravenous atezolizumab, 1,200 mg every 3 weeks, in 2014. Males with bladder-origin urothelial cancer made up about 90% of the 29 patients. Findings and caveats of the study: For durable-benefit patients, tumor-associated blood clones expanded more at 3 weeks.

Some clones are missing from TCRdb's copy, which holds only in-frame ones; the method was immunoSEQ multiplex PCR. The table shows 55,000 to 80,000 clones, with approximately 80% occurring only once. Regarding time point: pretreatment peripheral blood. The CDR3 contains 15 residues. The germline gives CDR1 MNHEY, CDR2 SMNVEV (reference sequence). Losses at the gene ends were 2 bases for V and 7 bases for J; bases not matched to a gene: 4. A remark on this clone: The antigen remains undetermined.

This TCR was recovered from a man in his 70s with urothelial cancer. The chain is built from TRBV27 and TRBJ2-2, with 10 bases fitting TRBD2. The source material was PBMCs, sampled around atezolizumab (anti-PD-L1) treatment. CDR3 bases: TGTGCCAGCAGTTTAAGAACTAGCGGGAACGGGGAGCTGTTTTTT. The encoded protein is CASSLRTSGNGELFF.